A single sample is the source of the 6 T cell receptor beta chains below, sequenced in a study of glioma-infiltrating T cells after dendritic cell vaccination. The repertoire was sequenced with immunoSEQ multiplex PCR; TCRdb's copy has only in-frame clones and lacks some. The sample contains 70,000 to 100,000 clones, roughly 87% of which appear only once. As to time point: after dendritic cell vaccination, including at tumor progression/relapse. The material sequenced was blood, taken after dendritic cell vaccination. These receptors all stem from a human donor with glioblastoma.

V gene TRBV5-1 combines with J gene TRBJ2-3; D may be TRBD1 (5 bases). Trimming left V 7 bases short and J 2 bases short, with 17 bases between. This CDR3 contains 15 residues. Germline values: CDR1 SGHRS, CDR2 YFSETQ. CDR3 amino acids: CASRPMGPPTDTQYF. CDR3 DNA: TGCGCCAGCCGCCCCATGGGGCCCCCCACAGATACGCAGTATTTT. Variable domain in full (rest from reference TRBV5-1 and TRBJ2-3): KAGVTQTPRYLIKTRGQQVTLSCSPISGHRSVSWYQQTPGQGLQFLFEYFSETQRNKGNFPGRFSGRQFSNSRSEMNVSTLELGDSALYLCASRPMGPPTDTQYFGPGTRLTVL.

This clone was detected once. V and J are TRBV5-1 and TRBJ2-1; 9 bases match TRBD2. The J segment lost 8 bases and the V segment lost 0 bases, leaving 6 bases of the junction unmatched. CDR3 length: 15 amino acids. Germline loops: CDR1 SGHRS, CDR2 YFSETQ. CDR3 DNA: TGCGCCAGCAGCTTGGTCGGACTAGCGTTCGATGAGCAGTTCTTC. Translation gives CASSLVGLAFDEQFF.

V and J are TRBV4-1 and TRBJ2-7; D is uncertain. Germline V lookup: CDR1 MGHRA, CDR2 YSYEKL. There are 14 residues in the CDR3. V lost 0 bases and J 2 bases, leaving 8 bases between the germline ends. CDR3 nucleotides: TGCGCCAGCAGCCAAGATTCCTCTACCTACGAGCAGTACTTC. This codes for CASSQDSSTYEQYF.

The rearrangement uses TRBV9 and TRBJ2-2; tentative D call: TRBD2 (6 bases). The V end lost 4 bases, the J end lost 6 bases, and 22 bases lay between the germline ends. Germline V gives CDR1 SGDLS, CDR2 YYNGEE. CDR3 length: 17 amino acids. The CDR3 DNA sequence: TGTGCCAGCAGCCCCCTGGGGGGAGGTCGGGGTTCCGGGGAGCTGTTTTTT. Encoded protein: CASSPLGGGRGSGELFF. Combining the CDR3 with reference TRBV9 and TRBJ2-2 gives the whole variable domain DSGVTQTPKHLITATGQRVTLRCSPRSGDLSVYWYQQSLDQGLQFLIQYYNGEERAKGNILERFSAQQFPDLHSELNLSSLELGDSALYFCASSPLGGGRGSGELFFGEGSRLTVL.

This sequence joins TRBV6-5 and TRBJ1-1; D is possibly TRBD1 (5 bases). Per the germline V gene, CDR1 is MNHEY and CDR2 is SVGAGI. V lost 7 bases and J lost 11, with 17 bases in between. The CDR3 has 12 amino acids. CDR3 DNA sequence: TGTGCCAGCACCGAGGGGCGGGGTAGGGCTTTCTTT. As protein: CASTEGRGRAFF.

CDR3 DNA sequence: TGTGCCTGGAGTAGGGGCAGGGGGCATGGCTACACCTTC. This encodes CAWSRGRGHGYTF. This chain connects TRBV30 to TRBJ1-2, with TRBD1 identical over 8 bases. This CDR3 is built from 13 residues. The germline V gene encodes CDR1 GTSNPN and CDR2 SVGIG (reference sequence). V lost 2 bases, J lost 6 bases, and 5 bases stayed unmatched.